This note documents a single T cell receptor (beta chain) sequence. Its antigen target is currently unknown. The record has no base qualities; no much larger clone is one base away. This entry belongs to a study of cytomegalovirus exposure and HLA in healthy donors (dated by TCRdb to the late 2010s). In terms of the full investigation: According to a later analysis, one platform produced both the 110 or so validation repertoires and the roughly 650 repertoires of the first cohort. The study aimed to test whether signatures of past pathogen exposure could be identified by cataloging public T cell receptors. A separate validation cohort of about 110 different subjects was used in addition to the roughly 720-subject first cohort. High-throughput TCR immunosequencing, statistical association of individual TCRs with disease status, and machine learning were combined to predict cytomegalovirus infection status.

The library was obtained by the immunoSEQ multiplex PCR assay. The study's processing was this. A statistical classification framework was built for diagnosing cytomegalovirus status from the catalog of TCR beta chain sequences. TCRdb re-hosts the immuneACCESS table, in-frame sequences only. Its copies lack some clones; in the studies checked, an unresolved V gene accounts for under half of them, and the cause for the rest is not known. V and J calls and clone size are those listed in that table; D and trimming were worked out from the DNA. The sample includes tens of thousands of clones, with 84% observed a single time. Together, the top ten hold 12% of the sample. Study-level results and caveats: In both the original and validation cohorts, the classifier was reported to diagnose cytomegalovirus status with high specificity and sensitivity. The authors suggested that the approach could potentially be extended to other disease states and immunological phenotypes. Across donors, most TCR sequences were observed very rarely, whereas some public TCRs were present in many individuals. A later analysis found that TCRs clustered in the first cohort also tended to co-occur in the 95 to 150 validation repertoires, with approximately 93% of cluster scores above 0. In vitro tests confirmed that three of the cytomegalovirus-associated TCR beta chains recognize cytomegalovirus antigens. In the study, approximately 150 TCR beta chains were listed as associated with cytomegalovirus. All 120 or so repertoires were used to score co-occurrence in the validation cohort in a later analysis, because that analysis had no HLA typing for the cohort.

Separate from the roughly 700-subject first cohort, the validation cohort of over 90 subjects was the group to which the donors belonged. Sequencing input: PBMCs. This sequence was found in a woman between 18 and 30 years old in good health and CMV-seropositive.

The nucleotide sequence reads as follows: TGTGCCTCAGGGGCAGGAACTGAAGCTTTCTTT. This encodes CASGAGTEAFF. This sequence uses TRBV10-3 and TRBJ1-1, and perhaps TRBD1 as D gene, on 6 matching bases. Inclusive of the bounding cysteine and phenylalanine, the CDR3 is 11 residues long. Here the CDR3 DNA is all that survives: 33 bases in frame from base 1. V drops 11 bases and J drops 5 bases, leaving 12 bases in between. According to the germline V gene, CDR1 reads ENHRY and CDR2 reads SYGVKD.